The 2 T cell receptor beta chains below were found in one sample sequenced in a study of cytomegalovirus exposure and HLA in healthy donors. Libraries were prepared by immunoSEQ multiplex PCR; TCRdb keeps only in-frame clonotypes and omits some of them. The table lists approximately 160,000 clones, roughly 86% of them singletons, with 10% in the top ten. The sample consisted of PBMCs. The receptors stem from a young woman in good health and CMV-seropositive.

The chain couples TRBV30 to TRBJ2-5; D call uncertain. Germline V gene sequence: CDR1 GTSNPN, CDR2 SVGIG (reference sequence). CDR3 size: 13 residues. The germline V and J ends were trimmed by 0 bases and 5 bases, with 10 bases remaining between them. This chain's CDR3 is CAWSVTAGETQYF. The CDR3 nucleotides read TGTGCCTGGAGTGTCACAGCTGGTGAGACCCAGTACTTC.

For the CDR3, the DNA is TGCGCCAGCAGTGAGGGACAGGGGGTCAATCAGCCCCAGCATTTT. Amino acids: CASSEGQGVNQPQHF. The chain has TRBV10-1 and TRBJ1-5; the match to TRBD1 covers 10 bases. The V and J ends lost 2 bases and 3 bases, in that order; junction bases with no gene match: 1. Germline CDR1 is WNHNN and CDR2 is SYGVQD (reference sequence). There are 15 residues in the CDR3.